The clone carrying this T cell receptor (beta chain) was detected many times. Thyroid surgery had not been preceded by any treatment in any patient. Germline values: CDR1 LGHNA, CDR2 YNFKEQ. The V gene end was trimmed by 5 bases and the J gene end by 7 bases; junction bases not matched to a gene: 12. There are 16 residues in the CDR3. The data stem from a study of metastatic and nonmetastatic thyroid tumors. TCRdb re-analyzed the PCR reads through MiXCR. Of about 40,000 clones listed, approximately 20% are singletons. This clonotype was sampled from a female donor with papillary thyroid cancer or a benign thyroid nodule (not recorded which). Some clones in this sample may be carry-over from other donors' samples. The chain has TRBV4-2 and TRBJ2-3, with 10 bases that match TRBD1. The sample taken for sequencing was tumor tissue. CDR3 sequence (DNA): TGTGCCAGCAGCGGACGATTTGGACAGGGGGACTATACGCAGTATTTT. As protein: CASSGRFGQGDYTQYF.